The TCR beta chain under discussion was sequenced for a study of control samples from healthy donors and cancer patients. TCRdb keeps only in-frame clones here, not all; method: immunoSEQ multiplex PCR. The table has 400,000 to 450,000 clones, around nine tenths seen once. V was shortened by 5 bases and J by 0 bases, with 14 bases between the two germline ends. In germline, CDR1 is SGHVS, CDR2 FNYEAQ. The CDR3 sequence is 16 residues long. The chain links TRBV7-6 to TRBJ2-1; D unclear. The specimen was PBMCs. The sequence derives from a man between 35 and 55 years old with head and neck cancer. The CDR3 region is CASSLGFSRSYNEQFF. In DNA form, the CDR3 reads TGTGCCAGCAGCCTAGGGTTTTCCCGCTCCTACAATGAGCAGTTCTTC.